This T cell receptor beta chain was found in a study of blood T cell repertoires in COVID-19. Study as a whole: Italy, Spain and the United States were the sources of the convalescent and acute COVID-19 samples. The analysed material was cDNA or gDNA that came from T cells, B-cell-depleted T cells, or PBMCs.

Losses at the gene ends were 6 bases for V and 6 bases for J; bases not matched to a gene: 14. Germline-derived CDR1 and CDR2 are LNHDA and SQIVND (reference sequence). The CDR3 extends over 17 amino acids. Original methodology: Amplification of reference gene primers provided the estimated nucleated cell counts. Assay: immunoSEQ multiplex PCR; the TCRdb copy retains only in-frame clones and omits some. That table gives V, J and clone size, and the DNA gave D and trimming. The sample lists approximately 100,000 clones, about 90% occurring once. The sequence was obtained from a man aged 45-65 years with acute or convalescent COVID-19. The chain couples TRBV19 to TRBJ2-1, with 10 bases aligning to TRBD1. The sequenced sample was peripheral blood. The CDR3 DNA reads as TGTGCCAGTAGCCGACAGGGGGCAGGGTTCGGTTTCAATGAGCAGTTCTTC. It yields the protein CASSRQGAGFGFNEQFF.